This entry features one TCR beta chain sequence. The CDR3 runs to 14 residues. Trimming took 5 bases from V and 2 from J; bases not matched to a gene: 2. Germline CDR1 and CDR2: MNHEY and SVGAGI. This sample stems from a study of blood T cell repertoires in COVID-19. Study-wide context: The cDNA or gDNA used as material had been derived from T cells, B-cell-depleted T cells, or PBMCs.

Original processing notes: Amplified reference gene primers provided the basis for estimating nucleated cell counts. This table comes from immunoSEQ multiplex PCR, and its TCRdb copy is limited to in-frame clones, with some not included. That table furnishes V, J and clone size, whereas the DNA furnished D and trimming. The sample has 150,000 to 200,000 clones; approximately 90% are singletons. This sequence originates from a man aged 18 to 29 who had recovered from COVID-19. The rearrangement joins TRBV6-5 to TRBJ2-1, with 8 bases that match TRBD2. Material for sequencing was peripheral blood. CDR3 loop: CASSTSGAYNEQFF. The CDR3 nucleotides are TGTGCCAGCAGTACTAGCGGTGCCTACAATGAGCAGTTCTTC.